This T cell receptor (beta chain) was captured in a study of shared clonotypes between healthy human individuals. Notes on the study in general: Represented genetic and exposure-history diversity was restricted by having few donors.

Terminally differentiated effector memory CD45RA+ cells were excluded by CCR7 positive selection of CD45RO-negative cells. Profiled with immunoSEQ multiplex PCR; TCRdb holds only in-frame clones, not every one. This table has hundreds of thousands of clones, approximately 95% appearing once. The CDR3 totals 14 residues. CDR1 MGHRA and CDR2 YSYEKL come from the germline V gene. A note on this clone: Its antigen is unknown.

This clonotype was obtained from a woman aged 25 to 39 in good health. This sequence joins TRBV4-1 and TRBJ2-5, with D hard to call. The assigned J gene may be wrong: the sequence end matches TRBJ2-7 better. The specimen sequenced was naive CD8+ T cells sorted from blood. The CDR3 here is CASSQGPQLAEQYF. Here the CDR3 DNA reads TGCGCCAGCAGCCAAGGACCACAGCTGGCCGAGCAGTACTTC.